The 6 T cell receptor beta chains below come from one sample, sequenced in a study of T cell changes during pregnancy in multiple sclerosis. Sequenced by immunoSEQ multiplex PCR; TCRdb stores in-frame clones only, minus some. This sample carries around 40,000 clones, about 91% of them seen once, and the ten largest clones take 0.7% to 1%. Specimen: CD4+ T cells from peripheral blood mononuclear cells, collected in the third trimester of pregnancy. The receptors were gathered from a female donor with multiple sclerosis, enrolled in a pregnancy study.

The chain links TRBV5-4 to TRBJ2-5; perhaps TRBD2 as D (6 bases). There are 15 residues in the CDR3. Germline loops: CDR1 SGHNT, CDR2 YYREEE (reference sequence). V was shortened by 4 bases and J by 6 bases, with 19 bases between the two germline ends. The CDR3 nucleotides read TGTGCCAGCAGCATTACTAGCACGCGGGACCAGACCCAGTACTTC. Residues: CASSITSTRDQTQYF. Looking up the rest from reference TRBV5-4 and TRBJ2-5 gives the full variable domain: ETGVTQSPTHLIKTRGQQVTLRCSSQSGHNTVSWYQQALGQGPQFIFQYYREEENGRGNFPPRFSGLQFPNYSSELNVNALELDDSALYLCASSITSTRDQTQYFGPGTRLLVL.

The rearrangement links TRBV6-1 to TRBJ2-3, with a possible D match to TRBD2 (5 bases). This CDR3 contains 13 residues. Trimming left V 9 bases short and J 1 base short, with 11 bases between. CDR1 and CDR2 (germline): MNHNS, SASEGT. CDR3 sequence (DNA): TGTGCCAGTAGAGGGAAGGGCACAGATACGCAGTATTTT. It translates to CASRGKGTDTQYF.

V and J are TRBV4-1 and TRBJ2-1, with 8 bases matching TRBD2. V gave up 6 bases and J gave up 8 bases; unmatched junction bases: 15. Germline V lookup: CDR1 MGHRA, CDR2 YSYEKL. This CDR3 contains 16 residues. CDR3 sequence reads: CASSSPGTRGPDEQFF. The CDR3 nucleotides are TGCGCCAGCAGTTCTCCCGGGACTAGAGGCCCCGATGAGCAGTTCTTC.

This chain connects TRBV5-1 to TRBJ2-1; TRBD2 matches at 9 bases. CDR3 length: 16 amino acids. Germline V CDR1 and CDR2: SGHRS, YFSETQ. V was pared by 0 bases and J by 9 bases, with 10 bases of the junction left unmatched. The DNA for the CDR3 is TGCGCCAGCAGCTTGGACACGGCGGGAGGGCCAGGTGAGCAGTTCTTC. Protein product: CASSLDTAGGPGEQFF.

The chain has TRBV5-6 and TRBJ1-5; 9 bases align to TRBD1. With V trimmed by 2 bases and J by 7 bases, 7 bases remained unmatched. Germline V CDR1 and CDR2: SGHDT, YYEEEE. The CDR3 runs 15 residues. Here the CDR3 reads CASSFGWTGAQPQHF. The CDR3 bases are TGTGCCAGCAGCTTTGGGTGGACAGGGGCACAGCCCCAGCATTTT. Variable domain in full (rest from reference TRBV5-6 and TRBJ1-5): DAGVTQSPTHLIKTRGQQVTLRCSPKSGHDTVSWYQQALGQGPQFIFQYYEEEERQRGNFPDRFSGHQFPNYSSELNVNALLLGDSALYLCASSFGWTGAQPQHFGDGTRLSIL.

As DNA, the CDR3 is TGTGCCAGCTCACCACCGCAGGGTGGGTACTACAATGAGCAGTTCTTC. This translates into CASSPPQGGYYNEQFF. This chain joins TRBV18 and TRBJ2-1, with D perhaps matching TRBD1 (5 bases). V shed 0 bases and J shed 3 bases, with 12 bases lying between them. Per the germline V gene, CDR1 is KGHSH and CDR2 is LQKENI. This CDR3 is 16 amino acids long.